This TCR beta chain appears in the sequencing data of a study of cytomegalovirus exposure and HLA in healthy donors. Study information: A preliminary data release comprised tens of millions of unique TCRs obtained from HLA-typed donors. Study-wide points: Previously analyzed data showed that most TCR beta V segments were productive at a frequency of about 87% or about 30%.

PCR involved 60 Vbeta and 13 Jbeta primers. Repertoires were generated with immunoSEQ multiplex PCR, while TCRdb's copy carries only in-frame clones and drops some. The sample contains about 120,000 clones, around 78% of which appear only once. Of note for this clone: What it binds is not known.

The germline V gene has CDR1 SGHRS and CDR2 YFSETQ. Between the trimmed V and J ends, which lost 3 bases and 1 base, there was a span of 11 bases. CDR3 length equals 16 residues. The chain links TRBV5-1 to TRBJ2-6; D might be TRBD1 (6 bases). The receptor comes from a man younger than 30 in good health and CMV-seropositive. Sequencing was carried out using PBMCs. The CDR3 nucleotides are TGCGCCAGCAGCTACTCACAGGGTTCTGGGGCCAACGTCCTGACTTTC. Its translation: CASSYSQGSGANVLTF. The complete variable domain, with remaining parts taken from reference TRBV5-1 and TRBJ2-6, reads KAGVTQTPRYLIKTRGQQVTLSCSPISGHRSVSWYQQTPGQGLQFLFEYFSETQRNKGNFPGRFSGRQFSNSRSEMNVSTLELGDSALYLCASSYSQGSGANVLTFGAGSRLTVL.